These T cell receptor beta chains were read from a single sample in a study of human T cells and chemical hapten exposure. TCRdb analysed the RACE reads with MiXCR anew, one entry per CDR3 protein. The repertoire holds about 77,000 distinct CDR3 sequences, with approximately 8.6% as singletons. Material for sequencing was whole blood. Source of these receptors: a female donor in good health. Some clones in this sample may be carry-over from other donors' samples. Each CDR3 is given with its conserved first and last residue. The order of the fields is V gene, J gene, CDR3 protein.

TRBV20-1	TRBJ2-5	CSASPGLQETQYF
TRBV20-1	TRBJ1-5	CSARYRVNQPQHF
TRBV6-2/TRBV6-3	TRBJ2-7	CASSQTRRYEQYF
TRBV20-1	TRBJ2-3	CSAARDDLTDTQYF
TRBV7-9	TRBJ1-6	CASSLSRDTYSPLHF
TRBV29-1	TRBJ1-5	CSVGPGGNQPQHF
TRBV20-1	TRBJ1-6	CSGKKGYNSPLHF
TRBV27	TRBJ1-4	CASSFLGNEKLFF
TRBV15	TRBJ1-5	CATHESGRGSSNQPQHF
TRBV5-6	TRBJ2-1	CATQGVGNEQFF
TRBV3-1	TRBJ2-5	CASSPNAGGQETQYF
TRBV5-1	TRBJ2-1	CASSLDQLDEQFF
TRBV13	TRBJ2-5	CASSWDQKTQYF
TRBV7-2	TRBJ1-6	CASRTSRTGGFNNSPLHF